This passage covers 28 T cell receptor beta chains from one sample sequenced in a study of neurological immune-mediated disorders. TCRdb itself ran the 5' RACE reads through MiXCR, one entry per CDR3 protein. The top ten hold 15% of the sample, which has some 21,000 distinct CDR3 sequences, about 15% seen once. Input material: PBMCs. Every receptor here comes from a female donor with HTLV-1-associated myelopathy (HAM/TSP).

This clonotype showed up many times. The chain recombines TRBV5-1 with TRBJ2-1; D is perhaps TRBD2 (5 bases). CDR1 is SGHRS and CDR2 is YFSETQ in the germline V gene. With 2 bases removed from V and 2 bases from J, the gap between germline ends came to 11 bases. The CDR3 loop spans 15 amino acids. In nucleotides, the CDR3 is TGCGCCAGCAGCTTTAGCGATCTAGCCTACAATGAGCAGTTCTTC. Protein: CASSFSDLAYNEQFF.

Many counts were recorded for this clonotype. The junction departs from germline at one end; a sequencing error may be responsible. The CDR3 DNA reads as TGTGCTAGCAGCTTAAATGGGGCGGGGGCGAATGAGCAGTTCTTC. The encoded protein is CASSLNGAGANEQFF. The V call is TRBV7-7, the J call TRBJ2-1, with a tentative D call TRBD2 (7 bases). CDR3 length equals 15 residues. In germline, CDR1 is SSHAT, CDR2 FNYEAQ (reference sequence).

In this sample, this clonotype turned up many times. V usage is TRBV7-2 and J usage is TRBJ2-5; D gene ambiguous. The V end was cut by 5 bases, the J end by 1 base, with 11 bases between. The CDR3 is 14 residues long. Germline values: CDR1 SGHTA, CDR2 FQGNSA. The CDR3: CASSAGVAQETQYF. DNA of the CDR3: TGTGCCAGCAGCGCTGGAGTGGCCCAAGAGACCCAGTACTTC.

This clonotype was observed many times. The chain employs TRBV5-6 and TRBJ2-5; 7 bases map to TRBD1. The germline gives CDR1 SGHDT, CDR2 YYEEEE. CDR3 length: 13 amino acids. V lost 6 bases and J lost 3; bases outside the gene matches: 5. As DNA, the CDR3 is TGTGCCAGCAACGGACAGGATAAAGAGACCCAGTACTTC. It yields the protein CASNGQDKETQYF.

This clonotype was seen many times. The rearrangement uses TRBV29-1 and TRBJ1-5; 7 bases agree with TRBD1. CDR1 and CDR2 (germline): SQVTM, ANQGSEA. Trimming removed 6 bases from V and 3 bases from J; junction bases left unmatched: 5. This CDR3 is 13 amino acids long. The CDR3 nucleotides read TGCAGCGTCGCAAGGGGGCACAATCAGCCCCAGCATTTT. Its translation is CSVARGHNQPQHF.

Concerning this clonotype: At one end, the junction sequence differs from germline, possibly due to a read error. This chain uses TRBV3-1 with TRBJ1-2; weak D call: TRBD1 (5 bases). The germline V gene has CDR1 LGHDT and CDR2 YNNKEL (reference sequence). The CDR3 extends over 16 amino acids. The CDR3 sequence is CTSSQARTGVGYGYTF. The DNA for the CDR3 is TGTACCAGCAGCCAAGCCAGGACGGGGGTTGGCTATGGCTACACCTTC.

Many counts were recorded for this clonotype. The chain recombines TRBV6-2 or TRBV6-3 with TRBJ2-2; TRBD2 is a possible D gene (6 bases). CDR3 length: 16 residues. Germline CDR1 reads MNHEY; CDR2 reads SVGEGT. V lost 5 bases and J 3 bases, leaving 16 bases between the germline ends. The CDR3 coding sequence is TGTGCCAGCAGTACCCGTGGGAGGTGGGACACCGGGGAGCTGTTTTTT. Its protein is CASSTRGRWDTGELFF.

This clonotype is a singleton in its sample. A much larger clone sits a single nucleotide away, making a read error possible. This sequence joins TRBV2 and TRBJ2-1; no firm D call. The CDR3 is 14 amino acids. Germline CDR1 is SNHLY and CDR2 is FYNNEI. Between the trimmed V and J ends, which lost 5 bases and 13 bases, there was a span of 21 bases. The CDR3 coding sequence is TGTGCCAGCAGTCCATTCATGGAGCAAGAGACCCAGTTCTTC. This translates into CASSPFMEQETQFF.

This clonotype has at least ten counts. The V gene is TRBV6-1, the J gene TRBJ2-7; D is uncertain. The CDR3 totals 14 residues. Trimming cost V 6 bases and J 2 bases, with 14 bases left between them. CDR1 MNHNS and CDR2 SASEGT come from the germline V gene. CDR3 loop: CASRSVRETYEQYF. For the CDR3, the DNA is TGTGCCAGCAGGAGCGTAAGGGAAACCTACGAGCAGTACTTC.

This clonotype was counted many times. This sequence joins TRBV7-9 and TRBJ1-1; tentatively, D is TRBD1 (6 bases). CDR1 and CDR2 (germline): SEHNR, FQNEAQ (reference sequence). V was clipped by 5 bases and J by 5 bases, with 15 bases between them. The CDR3 covers 14 residues. The CDR3 coding sequence is TGTGCCAGCAGCCTCAGACAGGAGTGGACTGAAGCTTTCTTT. The encoded protein is CASSLRQEWTEAFF.

This clonotype occurred many times. The chain is built from TRBV20-1 and TRBJ2-3; D is possibly TRBD2 (7 bases). Trimming took 6 bases from V and 0 from J, leaving 16 bases between them. This CDR3 has 15 residues. Germline V gives CDR1 DFQATT, CDR2 SNEGSKA (reference sequence). CDR3 in amino acids: CSARGGAASTDTQYF. The CDR3 nucleotides are TGCAGTGCGAGGGGGGGGGCAGCAAGCACAGATACGCAGTATTTT.

This clonotype was recorded at least ten times. The chain has TRBV5-1 and TRBJ2-5; 11 nucleotides match TRBD2. Germline CDR1 SGHRS, CDR2 YFSETQ. V lost 0 bases and J lost 2; bases outside the gene matches: 6. The CDR3 has 17 amino acids. The CDR3 sequence is CASSLGRGLAEQETQYF. CDR3 sequence (DNA): TGCGCCAGCAGCTTGGGTAGGGGACTAGCGGAACAAGAGACCCAGTACTTC.

In its sample, this clonotype ranks as medium-sized. The gene calls are TRBV5-1 and TRBJ2-5; D uncertain. V lost 4 bases to trimming and J lost 4 bases, with 11 bases between them. This CDR3 has 13 amino acids. The germline V gene encodes CDR1 SGHRS and CDR2 YFSETQ. The CDR3: CASSTGGGETQYF. In DNA, the CDR3 is TGCGCCAGCAGCACGGGTGGCGGAGAGACCCAGTACTTC.

The sample holds many counts of this clonotype. This chain links TRBV20-1 with TRBJ1-2; no reliable D call. Trimming left V 3 bases short and J 0 bases short, with 5 bases between. The germline CDR1 and CDR2 sequences are DFQATT and SNEGSKA (reference sequence). The length of the CDR3 is 12 residues. The CDR3: CSAREANYGYTF. CDR3 bases: TGCAGTGCTAGGGAAGCTAACTATGGCTACACCTTC.

This clonotype appeared many times. The chain recombines TRBV5-1 with TRBJ2-1, with 12 positions matching TRBD1. The CDR3 runs to 15 residues. V lost 4 bases to trimming and J lost 6 bases; unmatched junction nucleotides: 5. Germline assignment: CDR1 SGHRS and CDR2 YFSETQ. CDR3 nucleotide sequence: TGCGCCAGCAGCCCGGGACAGGGGGCATTCAATGAGCAGTTCTTC. This gives the protein CASSPGQGAFNEQFF.

This clonotype was picked up many times. J is TRBJ2-5 and V is TRBV7-2; D not resolved. Germline CDR1 is SGHTA and CDR2 is FQGNSA. V was trimmed by 0 bases and J by 4 bases, leaving 12 bases between them. This CDR3 region has 15 residues. The chain's CDR3 is CASSLAPGSVETQYF. CDR3 coding DNA: TGTGCCAGCAGCTTAGCGCCGGGCAGCGTAGAGACCCAGTACTTC. Drawing the rest from reference TRBV7-2 and TRBJ2-5, the complete variable domain is GAGVSQSPSNKVTEKGKDVELRCDPISGHTALYWYRQSLGQGLEFLIYFQGNSAPDKSGLPSDRFSAERTGGSVSTLTIQRTQQEDSAVYLCASSLAPGSVETQYFGPGTRLLVL.

This clonotype was recorded at least ten times. This chain connects TRBV24-1 to TRBJ2-1; D is undetermined. CDR1 and CDR2 from the germline V gene are KGHDR and SFDVKD. Trimming stripped 3 bases from V and 2 bases from J, with 13 bases between. The CDR3 spans 16 residues. The CDR3 DNA reads as TGTGCCACCAGTGATCAAGGGTCTAAGGCCTACAATGAGCAGTTCTTC. Protein sequence: CATSDQGSKAYNEQFF.

This clonotype showed up many times. The V gene is TRBV20-1, the J gene TRBJ1-2, with D possibly TRBD1 on 6 matching bases. Trimming took off 1 base at V and 2 bases at J, with 14 bases between the two ends. This CDR3 spans 15 amino acids. Germline V gene lookup returns CDR1 DFQATT and CDR2 SNEGSKA (reference sequence). CDR3 residues: CSARVPRGRNYGYTF. In DNA, the CDR3 is TGCAGTGCTAGAGTTCCCCGGGGGCGGAACTATGGCTACACCTTC.

Many counts were recorded for this clonotype. A read error may produce the germline difference seen at one junction end. This chain joins TRBV4-2 and TRBJ2-2; TRBD2 aligns across 9 bases. CDR3 length: 17 amino acids. Germline V CDR1 and CDR2: LGHNA, YNFKEQ. DNA of the CDR3: TGTGCCAGCAGGCAAGACGGGAGCGGGGGGATCACCGGGGAGCTGTTTTTT. Amino acids: CASRQDGSGGITGELFF.

This chain joins TRBV7-2 and TRBJ2-7, with D tentatively TRBD1 (5 bases). Germline CDR1 and CDR2: SGHTA and FQGNSA. The CDR3 loop spans 13 amino acids. With 4 bases removed from V and 5 bases from J, the gap between germline ends came to 12 bases. The CDR3 is CASSSRPRDEQYF. The CDR3 DNA sequence: TGTGCCAGCAGCTCTCGTCCCAGGGACGAGCAGTACTTC.

At least ten counts were recorded for this clonotype. The rearrangement joins TRBV6-2 or TRBV6-3 to TRBJ2-5; TRBD1 is a possible D gene (5 bases). V lost 2 bases and J 4 bases, leaving 11 bases between the germline ends. CDR3 length: 14 residues. Germline CDR1 reads MNHEY; CDR2 reads SVGEGT. CDR3 in amino acids: CASSYVVGPETQYF. For the CDR3, the DNA is TGTGCCAGCAGTTACGTCGTGGGGCCAGAGACCCAGTACTTC.

This clonotype was detected ten times or more. The chain uses TRBV5-1 and TRBJ1-4; TRBD1 aligns across 7 bases. CDR3 size: 18 residues. Losses at the gene ends were 6 bases for V and 2 bases for J; bases not matched to a gene: 16. Per germline, CDR1 SGHRS and CDR2 YFSETQ. The CDR3 region has the DNA TGCGCCAGCACCCAGGGGGGCACCTGGTATGGGACTAATGAAAAACTGTTTTTT. Translating it yields CASTQGGTWYGTNEKLFF.

This clonotype was seen many times. The CDR3 sequence is CASSPNPGIDTPEQYF. CDR3 DNA: TGTGCCAGCAGTCCTAATCCGGGAATAGACACTCCCGAGCAGTACTTC. The chain recombines TRBV12-3 or TRBV12-4 with TRBJ2-7, with TRBD2 as a possible D gene (5 bases). The V end lost 5 bases, the J end lost 6 bases, and 23 bases lay between the germline ends. The CDR3 length is 16 residues.

The table lists this clonotype with many counts. The chain joins TRBV20-1 to TRBJ2-7; maybe TRBD1 (6 bases). With 0 bases removed from V and 4 bases from J, the gap between germline ends came to 13 bases. Germline V CDR1 and CDR2: DFQATT, SNEGSKA (reference sequence). This CDR3 spans 14 amino acids. This CDR3 is CSARDVQGRYEQYF. The CDR3 nucleotides read TGCAGTGCTAGAGATGTCCAGGGGCGGTACGAGCAGTACTTC.

This clonotype has ten or more counts. The rearrangement links TRBV5-4 to TRBJ2-5; D unclear. Between the trimmed V and J ends, which lost 3 bases and 6 bases, there was a span of 9 bases. This CDR3 contains 12 residues. Germline V gives CDR1 SGHNT, CDR2 YYREEE (reference sequence). The CDR3 region is CASSSWAQTQYF. Written as DNA, the CDR3 is TGTGCCAGCAGCTCCTGGGCTCAGACCCAGTACTTC.

This clonotype was counted only a few times. CDR3 sequence: CASPERGGGDYGYTF. For the CDR3, the DNA is TGTGCCAGCCCCGAAAGGGGAGGGGGGGACTATGGCTACACCTTC. V gene TRBV27 combines with J gene TRBJ1-2; D is perhaps TRBD1 (6 bases). V lost 8 bases and J lost 3, with 19 bases in between. The CDR3 covers 15 residues. Germline V gene lookup returns CDR1 MNHEY and CDR2 SMNVEV (reference sequence).

The sample holds many counts of this clonotype. The chain joins TRBV7-2 to TRBJ2-1; 8 bases map to TRBD2. This CDR3 comprises 18 residues. Germline values: CDR1 SGHTA, CDR2 FQGNSA. Losses at the gene ends were 3 bases for V and 4 bases for J; bases not matched to a gene: 14. CDR3 DNA: TGTGCCAGCAGCTTTAACCCAGGTGAGCGGGGGAGTTACAATGAGCAGTTCTTC. It yields the protein CASSFNPGERGSYNEQFF.

This clonotype was seen ten or more times. The chain couples TRBV20-1 to TRBJ2-3; TRBD2 matches 7 bases. Unmatched junction bases numbered 5, after V lost 4 bases and J lost 1 base. The germline gives CDR1 DFQATT, CDR2 SNEGSKA (reference sequence). The CDR3 is 14 residues long. Here the CDR3 DNA reads TGCAGTGCTAATCCGGCGGGGGGCACAGATACGCAGTATTTT. It specifies CSANPAGGTDTQYF.